The clone carrying this TCR beta chain showed up just a few times. Antigen specificity is unknown. TCRdb processed the RT-PCR reads anew with MiXCR; each CDR3 protein has one entry. The table lists hundreds of thousands of distinct CDR3 sequences, around 16% of them singletons. The data are from a study of response to subunit inactivated influenza vaccine. The study, taken as a whole, reports: The authors suggested that few new T cells are recruited per seasonal influenza vaccination.

Here the sequenced sample was PBMCs from blood, taken about 13 days after vaccination. The receptor was derived from a man aged 45-65 years who received an inactivated influenza vaccine.

The CDR3, as DNA: TGTGCCAGCAGCTGGCTGACAGGGCTAGACACTGAAGCTTTCTTT. As protein: CASSWLTGLDTEAFF. The V gene is TRBV7-2, the J gene TRBJ1-1; 7 positions agree with TRBD1. This CDR3 has 15 amino acids. Germline V gene sequence: CDR1 SGHTA, CDR2 FQGNSA. The V segment lost 4 bases and the J segment 3 bases; nucleotides outside the gene matches: 8.